This T cell receptor beta chain was captured in a study of blood T cell repertoires in COVID-19. TCRdb's table, derived via immunoSEQ multiplex PCR, lists solely in-frame clones and lacks some. The sample lists around 360,000 clones; less than 90% were seen once. Which cohort a participant joined came from the clinical history participants gave. This TCR was sampled from a woman aged 30 to 39 who had recovered from COVID-19. The sequenced material came from PBMCs or T cells enriched from blood (not recorded which).

The CDR3 sequence: CASSPRGGDTEAFF. CDR3 coding DNA: TGTGCCAGCAGCCCCAGGGGAGGGGACACTGAAGCTTTCTTT. This chain joins TRBV7-3 and TRBJ1-1; tentatively, D is TRBD1 (6 bases). Germline-derived CDR1 and CDR2 are SGHTA and FQGTGA. The CDR3 has 14 amino acids. The germline V and J ends were trimmed by 5 bases and 3 bases, with 13 bases remaining between them.